The 27 T cell receptor beta chains reported below all come from one sample, sequenced in a study of Graves' ophthalmopathy and Graves' hyperthyroidism. Amplification targeted the TCR beta CDR3 regions, with RNA transcripts as the source material. The workflow started with a first-round RT-PCR run with HTBI primers and then moved on to a second-round multiplex PCR. MiXCR was run by TCRdb on the multiplex PCR reads, yielding one entry per CDR3 protein. The table shows 650,000 to 900,000 distinct CDR3 sequences, with 35% to 50% occurring only once. The sample taken for sequencing was peripheral blood. All receptors derive from an adult man with Graves' ophthalmopathy.

The gene calls are TRBV10-3 and TRBJ2-6; the D is unclear. Germline CDR1 is ENHRY and CDR2 is SYGVKD. Between the trimmed V and J ends, which lost 6 bases and 4 bases, there was a span of 4 bases. This CDR3 contains 12 residues. The CDR3 reads CAIRSGANVLTF. CDR3 nucleotides: TGTGCCATCAGGTCGGGGGCCAACGTCCTGACTTTC.

The chain links TRBV6-5 to TRBJ2-5; D is uncertain. This CDR3 spans 13 amino acids. In germline, CDR1 is MNHEY, CDR2 SVGAGI. V lost 6 bases to trimming and J lost 5 bases, with 13 bases between them. CDR3 region: CASRATQGETQYF. The CDR3 DNA is TGTGCCAGCAGGGCAACACAAGGGGAGACCCAGTACTTC.

The genes are TRBV9 and TRBJ1-3; 7 bases align to TRBD1. This CDR3 comprises 17 residues. V was clipped by 4 bases and J by 0 bases; unmatched bases: 10. Germline V gives CDR1 SGDLS, CDR2 YYNGEE. CDR3 DNA: TGTGCCAGCAGCCTCACCGGGACAGCGATCTCTGGAAACACCATATATTTT. Translated, it gives CASSLTGTAISGNTIYF.

This clonotype appeared a single time. A junction end diverges from the germline sequence, so it may reflect a read error. This chain links TRBV2 with TRBJ2-5; tentatively, D is TRBD2 (6 bases). The germline CDR1 and CDR2 sequences are SNHLY and FYNNEI. The CDR3 sequence is 13 residues long. The CDR3 DNA reads TGTGCCAGCACCATTAATTCTAGCGATTCGAAGTTCTTC. Translation: CASTINSSDSKFF.

This clonotype was observed a handful of times. This chain uses TRBV27 with TRBJ2-7, with no clear D. CDR3 length equals 15 residues. V was trimmed by 5 bases and J by 7 bases, leaving 21 bases between them. Germline lookup yields CDR1 MNHEY and CDR2 SMNVEV (reference sequence). For the CDR3, the DNA is TGTGCCAGCAGTGCGGACCTCTCAACCCGTGGGGAGCAGTACTTC. Translating it yields CASSADLSTRGEQYF.

This sequence joins TRBV7-9 and TRBJ2-7; D is uncertain. Germline V gene data show CDR1 as SEHNR and CDR2 as FQNEAQ (reference sequence). V was trimmed by 8 bases and J by 2 bases, leaving 19 bases between them. The CDR3 sequence is 15 residues long. CDR3 coding DNA: TGTGCCAGCGCCCCGAGGCCAGGCGCAACCTACGAGCAGTACTTC. The encoded protein is CASAPRPGATYEQYF.

A word on this clonotype: A much larger clone lies one base from this, so it may be a read error. The chain recombines TRBV7-9 with TRBJ1-1; no definite D call. V was trimmed by 3 bases and J by 4 bases, leaving 12 bases between them. CDR1 is SEHNR, CDR2 FQNEAQ, per germline (reference sequence). The CDR3 covers 14 residues. The CDR3 DNA reads as TGTGCCAGCAGCTTTCAGGATAAGGGCACTGAAGCTTTCTTT. Translated, it gives CASSFQDKGTEAFF.

The V call is TRBV10-2, the J call TRBJ1-5, with D unclear. V was trimmed by 4 bases and J by 11 bases, leaving 12 bases between them. CDR1 is WSHSY, CDR2 SAAADI, per germline. The CDR3 sequence is 12 residues long. DNA for the CDR3: TGCGCCAGCAGTGGGTCGAAAGAGACCCAGCATTTT. This sequence encodes CASSGSKETQHF.

This clonotype was picked up many times. This sequence joins TRBV7-2 and TRBJ2-7; D is uncertain. This CDR3 has 13 amino acids. V lost 0 bases, J lost 3 bases, and 6 bases lay in between. Germline V gives CDR1 SGHTA, CDR2 FQGNSA. The CDR3 protein is CASSLAGFYEQYF. For the CDR3, the DNA is TGTGCCAGCAGCTTAGCGGGGTTCTACGAGCAGTACTTC.

This chain uses TRBV7-2 with TRBJ2-7; 8 bases align to TRBD2. The germline V gene encodes CDR1 SGHTA and CDR2 FQGNSA. Trimming removed 8 bases from V and 6 bases from J; junction bases left unmatched: 9. The CDR3 loop spans 13 amino acids. The CDR3 DNA reads TGTGCCAGCGGCCCGGGACTAGGGAGCGAGCAGTACTTC. Translating gives CASGPGLGSEQYF.

This clonotype was recorded a few times. The junction departs from the called germline gene at one end, perhaps through a read error. The rearrangement links TRBV28 to TRBJ2-5, with D maybe TRBD2 (6 bases). CDR3 length: 14 residues. Germline CDR1 MDHEN, CDR2 SYDVKM. CDR3 amino acids: CASSPPGGPYSQSF. CDR3 nucleotides: TGTGCCAGCAGTCCCCCCGGGGGTCCGTATTCCCAGTCCTTC.

This clonotype was observed a few times. This chain links TRBV6-2 or TRBV6-3 with TRBJ1-6; D unresolved. The CDR3 extends over 16 amino acids. V was shortened by 5 bases and J by 4 bases, with 15 bases between the two germline ends. Germline V gene data show CDR1 as MNHEY and CDR2 as SVGEGT. The CDR3 loop reads CASSERSGRYNSPLHF. The DNA of the CDR3 is TGTGCCAGCAGTGAGCGTAGCGGGAGGTATAATTCACCCCTCCACTTT.

On this clonotype itself: A much more abundant neighbour one base away suggests this may be a read error. J is TRBJ1-1 and V is TRBV6-5; D is ambiguous. Germline V gene lookup returns CDR1 MNHEY and CDR2 SVGAGI. This CDR3 contains 13 residues. V lost 8 bases and J 4 bases, leaving 14 bases between the germline ends. The CDR3 reads CASLVGDRTEAFF. The CDR3 DNA is TGTGCCAGCCTTGTCGGGGATCGCACTGAAGCTTTCTTT.

This clonotype came up many times. V usage is TRBV20-1 and J usage is TRBJ1-2; 7 bases line up with TRBD1. This CDR3 comprises 13 residues. V was clipped by 1 base and J by 5 bases; unmatched bases: 4. Germline V gives CDR1 DFQATT, CDR2 SNEGSKA (reference sequence). CDR3 bases: TGCAGTGCTAGAGTAGGCAGGGGGTATGGCTACACCTTC. It is translated as CSARVGRGYGYTF.

This clonotype was picked up many times. For the CDR3, the DNA is TGTGCCAGCAGATCCAGGGGTTCGCTCCACGAGCAGTACTTC. Its translation: CASRSRGSLHEQYF. The rearrangement links TRBV25-1 to TRBJ2-7; a possible D gene is TRBD1 (6 bases). The CDR3 length is 14 residues. The V end was cut by 6 bases, the J end by 5 bases, with 17 bases between. Germline-derived CDR1 and CDR2 are MGHDK and SYGVNS.

This clonotype has ten or more counts. The genes are TRBV7-2 and TRBJ1-3; D gene uncertain. The CDR3 has 13 residues. Germline lookup yields CDR1 SGHTA and CDR2 FQGNSA. V was trimmed by 2 bases and J by 4 bases, leaving 6 bases between them. In DNA, the CDR3 is TGTGCCAGCAGCTTATTCGGCGGAAACACCATATATTTT. It encodes CASSLFGGNTIYF.

The V gene is TRBV9, the J gene TRBJ1-6; D call uncertain. V shed 3 bases and J shed 7 bases, with 17 bases lying between them. CDR1 and CDR2 from the germline V gene are SGDLS and YYNGEE. The CDR3 consists of 16 residues. The CDR3 DNA reads TGTGCCAGCAGCGCCGGCTACGTTTCGGGGAATTCACCCCTCCACTTT. Amino acid sequence: CASSAGYVSGNSPLHF.

This clonotype was picked up many times. J is TRBJ1-4 and V is TRBV25-1; tentatively, D is TRBD1 (6 bases). Deletions cut 4 bases from V and 8 bases from J, with 23 bases between. Germline V lookup: CDR1 MGHDK, CDR2 SYGVNS. This CDR3 is built from 17 residues. The CDR3 nucleotides are TGTGCCAGCAGTGGGCCGGGGGCGTATGGGGCGGGGGAAAAACTGTTTTTT. It specifies CASSGPGAYGAGEKLFF.

A few counts support this clonotype. This chain joins TRBV6-5 and TRBJ1-4; D not resolved. The V gene lost 3 bases and the J gene lost 5 bases, with 10 bases spanning the gap. The CDR3 is 14 residues long. Germline lookup yields CDR1 MNHEY and CDR2 SVGAGI. The CDR3 DNA sequence: TGTGCCAGCAGTTATGGGCTGGGGAATGAAAAACTGTTTTTT. Translated: CASSYGLGNEKLFF.

V is TRBV29-1 and J is TRBJ1-1; D is uncertain. CDR1 and CDR2 from the germline V gene are SQVTM and ANQGSEA. Trimming pared 4 bases from V and 6 bases from J, leaving 18 bases between. The CDR3 runs 14 residues. The CDR3 spells CSVGIKREPAEAFF. CDR3 DNA: TGCAGCGTTGGGATCAAGCGGGAGCCGGCTGAAGCTTTCTTT. The full variable domain, completed using reference TRBV29-1 and TRBJ1-1, is SAVISQKPSRDICQRGTSLTIQCQVDSQVTMMFWYRQQPGQSLTLIATANQGSEATYESGFVIDKFPISRPNLTFSTLTVSNMSPEDSSIYLCSVGIKREPAEAFFGQGTRLTVV.

The chain is built from TRBV9 and TRBJ2-7; D call uncertain. The CDR3 is 14 residues long. Germline lookup yields CDR1 SGDLS and CDR2 YYNGEE. V lost 4 bases, J lost 0 bases, and 11 bases lay in between. The CDR3 is CASSPDGSSYEQYF. CDR3 DNA: TGTGCCAGCAGCCCCGACGGCAGCTCCTACGAGCAGTACTTC.

This clonotype was detected a few times. V gene TRBV5-1 combines with J gene TRBJ1-6; a possible D gene is TRBD1 (5 bases). Germline CDR1 reads SGHRS; CDR2 reads YFSETQ. The CDR3 is made up of 15 amino acids. The V end was cut by 1 base, the J end by 3 bases, with 8 bases between. CDR3 sequence: CASSLRRDYNSPLHF. The CDR3 nucleotides are TGCGCCAGCAGCTTGCGCAGGGACTATAATTCACCCCTCCACTTT.

As regards this clonotype: One end of the junction varies from germline; a read error may be responsible. J is TRBJ1-1 and V is TRBV25-1; D possibly corresponds to TRBD1 (6 bases). CDR1 and CDR2 (germline): MGHDK, SYGVNS. The CDR3 is 15 residues long. CDR3 residues: CASSRPGAMNTEALF. The CDR3 DNA reads as TGTGCCAGCAGCCGGCCGGGGGCGATGAACACTGAAGCTCTCTTT. Full variable domain (rest looked up from reference TRBV25-1 and TRBJ1-1): EADIYQTPRYLVIGTGKKITLECSQTMGHDKMYWYQQDPGMELHLIHYSYGVNSTEKGDLSSESTVSRIRTEHFPLTLESARPSHTSQYLCASSRPGAMNTEALFGQGTRLTVV.

This chain links TRBV29-1 with TRBJ2-7; 10 nucleotides line up with TRBD2. The CDR3 sequence is 13 residues long. Germline V gene lookup returns CDR1 SQVTM and CDR2 ANQGSEA. V was clipped by 5 bases and J by 4 bases; unmatched bases: 5. The CDR3 DNA is TGCAGCGTTTCCCCTAGCGGGAGTTACGAGCAGTACTTC. Its protein product is CSVSPSGSYEQYF.

At least ten counts were recorded for this clonotype. The chain carries TRBV25-1 and TRBJ1-4; D might be TRBD1 (5 bases). Deletions cut 0 bases from V and 3 bases from J, with 11 bases between. Looked up from germline, CDR1 is MGHDK and CDR2 is SYGVNS. This CDR3 spans 16 amino acids. The CDR3 nucleotides read TGTGCCAGCAGTGAATACGGGGCTTTGGCTAATGAAAAACTGTTTTTT. It is translated as CASSEYGALANEKLFF.

J is TRBJ1-2 and V is TRBV7-9, with D tentatively TRBD1 (6 bases). Germline CDR1 and CDR2: SEHNR and FQNEAQ (reference sequence). The germline V and J ends were trimmed by 7 bases and 7 bases, with 16 bases remaining between them. This CDR3 region has 13 residues. CDR3 amino acids: CASTNQGRRGYTF. The CDR3 DNA is TGTGCCAGCACCAATCAGGGGCGGCGTGGCTACACCTTC.

This chain uses TRBV2 with TRBJ2-7, with 7 positions matching TRBD1. This CDR3 region has 12 residues. Germline trimming cut 7 bases from V and 5 bases from J; bases unmatched to any gene: 5. Germline CDR1 and CDR2: SNHLY and FYNNEI. The CDR3 here is CASTGDSHEQYF. In nucleotides, the CDR3 is TGTGCCAGCACTGGGGACAGCCACGAGCAGTACTTC.